This record covers a single TCR beta chain. What it binds is not known. This record belongs to a study of cytomegalovirus exposure and HLA in healthy donors. Vbeta (60) and Jbeta (13) primers were used in the PCR. Clones were read by immunoSEQ multiplex PCR, and TCRdb kept only the in-frame ones, dropping some. The repertoire holds about 64,000 clones, with 65% to 90% as singletons. Study outcomes and limitations: What a later analysis reportedly showed was that an Asian-associated ancestry cluster had fewer N-insertions than the roughly 670-donor mean. The study recorded about 150 TCR beta chains that were cytomegalovirus-associated. HLA allele associations emerged for 17,000 or so TCR beta sequences in a later analysis, at 0.05 false discovery rate.

CDR3 length equals 13 residues. V was shortened by 5 bases and J by 0 bases, with 8 bases between the two germline ends. Germline V lookup: CDR1 SQVTM, CDR2 ANQGSEA. Sequenced input: PBMCs. The clonotype was recovered from a female donor in good health and CMV-seronegative. The chain uses TRBV29-1 and TRBJ1-5; D may be TRBD1 (6 bases). The CDR3 DNA reads as TGCAGCGTTTCAGGGGATAGCAATCAGCCCCAGCATTTT. It is translated as CSVSGDSNQPQHF.